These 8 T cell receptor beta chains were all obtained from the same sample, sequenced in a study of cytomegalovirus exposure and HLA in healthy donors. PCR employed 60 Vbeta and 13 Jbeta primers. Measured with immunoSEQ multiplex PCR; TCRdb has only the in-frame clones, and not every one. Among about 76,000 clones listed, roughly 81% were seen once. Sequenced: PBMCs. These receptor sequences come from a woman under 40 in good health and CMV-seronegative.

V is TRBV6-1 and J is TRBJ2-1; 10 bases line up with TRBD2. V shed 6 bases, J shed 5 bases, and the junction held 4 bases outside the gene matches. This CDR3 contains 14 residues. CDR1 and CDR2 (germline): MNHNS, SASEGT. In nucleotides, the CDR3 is TGTGCCAGCAGCCAGGGACTAGCGAACAATGAGCAGTTCTTC. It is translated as CASSQGLANNEQFF.

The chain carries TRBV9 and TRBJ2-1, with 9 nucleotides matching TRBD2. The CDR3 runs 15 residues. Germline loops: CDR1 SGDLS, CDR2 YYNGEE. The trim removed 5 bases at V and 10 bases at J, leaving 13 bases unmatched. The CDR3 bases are TGTGCCAGCAGGCCGGGCAGCGGGAGGAGTGGCGAGCAGTTCTTC. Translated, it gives CASRPGSGRSGEQFF.

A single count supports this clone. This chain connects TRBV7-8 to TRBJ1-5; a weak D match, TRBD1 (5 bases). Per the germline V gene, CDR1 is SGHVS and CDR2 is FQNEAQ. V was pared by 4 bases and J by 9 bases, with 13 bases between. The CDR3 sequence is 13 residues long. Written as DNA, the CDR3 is TGTGCCAGCAGCTCAGGGTCCTTTCTGCCCCAGCATTTT. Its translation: CASSSGSFLPQHF. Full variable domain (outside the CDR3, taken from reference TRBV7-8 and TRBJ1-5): GAGVSQSPRYKVAKRGQDVALRCDPISGHVSLFWYQQALGQGPEFLTYFQNEAQLDKSGLPSDRFFAERPEGSVSTLKIQRTQQEDSAVYLCASSSGSFLPQHFGDGTRLSIL.

CDR3: CASSLGSWTPLEQYF. CDR3 bases: TGTGCCAGCAGCTTAGGGTCGTGGACTCCACTAGAGCAGTACTTC. The chain couples TRBV7-2 to TRBJ2-7, with TRBD2 as a possible D gene (5 bases). Germline V gene lookup returns CDR1 SGHTA and CDR2 FQGNSA. The CDR3 covers 15 residues. V was cut by 1 base and J by 7 bases, with 17 bases left in between.

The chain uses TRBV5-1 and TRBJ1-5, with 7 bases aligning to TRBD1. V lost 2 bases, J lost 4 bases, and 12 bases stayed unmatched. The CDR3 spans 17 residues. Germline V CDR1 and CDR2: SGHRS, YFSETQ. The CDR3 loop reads CASSFSPWGQPNQPQHF. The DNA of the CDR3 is TGCGCCAGCAGCTTCTCCCCCTGGGGACAGCCTAATCAGCCCCAGCATTTT.

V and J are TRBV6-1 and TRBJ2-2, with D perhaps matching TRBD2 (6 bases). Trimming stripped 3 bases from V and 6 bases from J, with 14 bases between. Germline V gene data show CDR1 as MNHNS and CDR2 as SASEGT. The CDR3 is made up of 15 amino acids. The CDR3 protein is CASSEEGEIAGELFF. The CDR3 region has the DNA TGTGCCAGCAGTGAGGAGGGAGAGATTGCCGGGGAGCTGTTTTTT.

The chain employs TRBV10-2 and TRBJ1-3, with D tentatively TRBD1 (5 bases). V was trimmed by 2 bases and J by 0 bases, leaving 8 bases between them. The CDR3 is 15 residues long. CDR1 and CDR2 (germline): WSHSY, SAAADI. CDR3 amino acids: CASSEQGFSGNTIYF. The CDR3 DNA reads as TGCGCCAGCAGTGAGCAGGGCTTCTCTGGAAACACCATATATTTT.

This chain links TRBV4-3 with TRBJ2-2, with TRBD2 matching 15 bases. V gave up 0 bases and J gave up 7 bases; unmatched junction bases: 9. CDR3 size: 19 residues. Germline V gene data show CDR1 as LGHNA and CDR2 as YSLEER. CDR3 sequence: CASSQDWTSGRAGGGELFF. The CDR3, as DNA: TGCGCCAGCAGCCAAGATTGGACTAGCGGGAGGGCCGGAGGCGGGGAGCTGTTTTTT.